This note documents a single T cell receptor (beta chain) sequence. Its cognate antigen is unknown. This sample stems from a study of T cell responses to AZD1222 COVID-19 vaccine. The repertoire was sequenced with immunoSEQ multiplex PCR; TCRdb's copy has only in-frame clones and lacks some. This table has 140,000 to 150,000 clones, approximately 90% appearing once. CDR1 LGHDT and CDR2 YNNKEL come from the germline V gene (reference sequence). This CDR3 has 16 residues. V gave up 1 base and J gave up 4 bases; unmatched junction bases: 5. Regarding the study as a whole: Only a handful of AZD1222 recipients, about six in all, had baseline seropositivity.

The source was peripheral blood, collected 28 days after the second AZD1222 dose. The TCR sequence derives from an adult who received the AZD1222 COVID-19 vaccine. The V and J genes are TRBV3-1 (or the pseudogene TRBV3-2) and TRBJ2-7, with 12 bases matching TRBD2. CDR3 residues: CASSQGTSGMGYEQYF. The CDR3 bases are TGTGCCAGCAGCCAAGGGACTAGCGGGATGGGGTACGAGCAGTACTTC.